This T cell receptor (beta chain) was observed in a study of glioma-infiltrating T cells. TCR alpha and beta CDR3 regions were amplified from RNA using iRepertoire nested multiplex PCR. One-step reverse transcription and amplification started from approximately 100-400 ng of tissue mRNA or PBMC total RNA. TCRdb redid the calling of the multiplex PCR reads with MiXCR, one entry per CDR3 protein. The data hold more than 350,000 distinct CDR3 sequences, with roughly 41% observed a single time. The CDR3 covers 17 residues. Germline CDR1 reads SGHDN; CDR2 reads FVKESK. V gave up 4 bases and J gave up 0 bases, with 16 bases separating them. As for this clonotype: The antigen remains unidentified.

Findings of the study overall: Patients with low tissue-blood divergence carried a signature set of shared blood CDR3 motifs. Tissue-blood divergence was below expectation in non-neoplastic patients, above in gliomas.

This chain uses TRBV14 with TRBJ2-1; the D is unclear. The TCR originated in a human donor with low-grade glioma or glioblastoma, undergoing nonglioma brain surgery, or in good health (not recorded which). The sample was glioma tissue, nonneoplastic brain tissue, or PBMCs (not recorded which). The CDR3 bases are TGTGCCAGCAGCCGATACCAGGAGTCTAGCTCCTACAATGAGCAGTTCTTC. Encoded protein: CASSRYQESSSYNEQFF.